The T cell receptor (beta chain) described here comes from a study of T-cell reconstitution after alpha-beta-depleted transplantation in children (dated by TCRdb to about 2016). In the study overall: The study quantitatively tracked T-cell immune reconstitution after TCRalphabeta/CD19-depleted allogeneic hematopoietic cell transplantation in children using TCR repertoire profiling. Study-wide findings and limitations: Over subsequent months, a decline in hyperexpanded clone frequencies was noted, and after one year, T-cell counts and TCRbeta diversity were mostly ascribed to newly produced T cells. About two months after transplant, the apparently early recovery of alphabetaT-cell counts reportedly depended on just several hundred clones that had expanded rapidly and came from non-depleted graft cells. The high TCRbeta diversity at day 60 in some patients was ascribed to recipient T cells and intrathymic progenitors that had survived conditioning.

Only a few counts were recorded for this clonotype. Its antigen has not been determined. Per-nucleotide qualities are absent, and no much larger clonotype sits a single base away. The treatment or condition label corresponds to: allogeneic hematopoietic cell transplantation with graft depleted of TCRalphabeta T cells and CD19 B cells. TCRalphabeta/CD19-depleted allogeneic hematopoietic cell grafts were given to the transplant recipients, all of whom were children. Receptors were amplified or captured by PCR. The reads were generated on an Illumina HiSeq 2500. Molecular barcoding was employed in the preparation of TCR libraries, with unique molecular identifiers being used to normalize TCRbeta repertoire quantification. In-frame beta chains were kept once TCRdb had trimmed the public reads at Q25 with fastp and called clones with MiXCR. All rows with the same CDR3 protein become a single entry with the most common DNA and genes. The sample includes around 94,000 distinct CDR3 sequences, with approximately 8% observed a single time. The top ten clones comprise about a sixth of the sample.

V loses 8 bases of germline sequence and J loses 3 bases, and the interval between the two ends is 16 bases. From its cysteine to its phenylalanine, the CDR3 spans 13 amino acids. The DNA shown is the 39-base CDR3, in frame from base 1. Sequences DFQATT (CDR1) and SNEGSKA (CDR2) are obtained from the germline V gene (reference sequence). The receptor's source is a boy aged 2 to 9 with acute lymphoblastic leukemia, due to receive a stem cell transplant. This chain is built from TRBV20-1 and TRBJ1-1; TRBD1 is a weak D gene call, 5 bases matching. The source was PBMCs, collected before TCRalphabeta/CD19-depleted stem cell transplant. The DNA reads as follows: TGCAGTTGCCCCTCCGGGGGGGACACTGAAGCTTTCTTT. This gives the protein CSCPSGGDTEAFF.